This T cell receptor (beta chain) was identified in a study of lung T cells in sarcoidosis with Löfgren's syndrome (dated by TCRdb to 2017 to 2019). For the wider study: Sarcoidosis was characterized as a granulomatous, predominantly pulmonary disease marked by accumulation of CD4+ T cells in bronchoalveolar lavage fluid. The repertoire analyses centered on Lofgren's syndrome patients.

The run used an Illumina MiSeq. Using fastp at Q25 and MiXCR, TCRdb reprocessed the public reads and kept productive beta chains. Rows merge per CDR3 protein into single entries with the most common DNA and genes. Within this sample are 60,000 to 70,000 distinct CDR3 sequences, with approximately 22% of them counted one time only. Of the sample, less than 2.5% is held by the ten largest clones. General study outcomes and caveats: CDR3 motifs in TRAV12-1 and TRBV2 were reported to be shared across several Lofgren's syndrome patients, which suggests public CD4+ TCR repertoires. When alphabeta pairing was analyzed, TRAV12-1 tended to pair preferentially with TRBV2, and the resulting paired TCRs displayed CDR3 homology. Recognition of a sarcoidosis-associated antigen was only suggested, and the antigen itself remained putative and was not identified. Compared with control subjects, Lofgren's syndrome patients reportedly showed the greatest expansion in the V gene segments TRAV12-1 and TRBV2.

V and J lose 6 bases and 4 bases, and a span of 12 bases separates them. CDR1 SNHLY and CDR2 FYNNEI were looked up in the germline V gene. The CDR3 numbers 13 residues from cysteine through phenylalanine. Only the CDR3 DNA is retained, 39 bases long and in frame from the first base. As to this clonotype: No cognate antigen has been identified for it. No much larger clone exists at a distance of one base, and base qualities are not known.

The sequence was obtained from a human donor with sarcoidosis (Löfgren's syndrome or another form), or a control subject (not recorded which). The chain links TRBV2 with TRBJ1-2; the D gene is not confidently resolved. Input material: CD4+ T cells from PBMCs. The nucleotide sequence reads TGTGCCAGCAGCGCAACAGAAGCCTATGGCTACACCTTC. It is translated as CASSATEAYGYTF.